This TCR beta chain was sequenced in a study of cytomegalovirus exposure and HLA in healthy donors. Germline CDR1 SEHNR, CDR2 FQNEAQ (reference sequence). This CDR3 is built from 16 residues. J was trimmed by 2 bases and V by 5 bases; bases with no gene match: 7. This clone was seen once. Its antigen is undetermined. As for the donors, each was a healthy bone marrow donor. PCR amplification relied on 60 Vbeta primers (plus 13 Jbeta primers). Sequencing used immunoSEQ multiplex PCR; TCRdb keeps in-frame clones, though not all of them. The top ten hold about 4.5% of the sample, which has approximately 100,000 clones, more than 65% seen once. Whole-study findings and limits: Another analysis was done later, and it associated approximately 15,000 TCR beta sequences with HLA alleles at 0.05 false discovery rate. Within a later analysis, the majority of CMV-associated TCR beta chains appeared HLA-restricted.

The source is a young woman in good health and CMV-seropositive. The sequenced sample consisted of PBMCs. This chain links TRBV7-9 with TRBJ1-1; TRBD1 matches 11 bases. In nucleotides, the CDR3 is TGTGCCAGCAGCACTGGACAGGGGGCAAGCAACACTGAAGCTTTCTTT. Amino acid sequence: CASSTGQGASNTEAFF.